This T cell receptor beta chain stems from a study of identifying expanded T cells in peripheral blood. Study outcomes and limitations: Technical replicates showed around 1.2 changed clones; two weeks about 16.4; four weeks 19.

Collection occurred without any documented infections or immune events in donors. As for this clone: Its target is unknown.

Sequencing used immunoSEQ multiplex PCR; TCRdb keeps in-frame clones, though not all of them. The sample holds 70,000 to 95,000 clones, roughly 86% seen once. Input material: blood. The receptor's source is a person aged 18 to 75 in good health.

In DNA form, the CDR3 reads TGTGCCAGCAGTTTCAGTGGGGGAAGAAGTCAGCCCCAGCATTTT. It yields the protein CASSFSGGRSQPQHF. This sequence joins TRBV28 and TRBJ1-5; maybe TRBD1 (5 bases). This CDR3 is 15 amino acids long. Trimming took 3 bases from V and 6 from J, leaving 15 bases between them. Germline V gives CDR1 MDHEN, CDR2 SYDVKM.